This T cell receptor beta chain was found in a study of blood T cell repertoires in COVID-19. Study-level background: The United States, Italy and Spain provided the acute and convalescent COVID-19 samples. In each case, the material was cDNA or gDNA derived from T cells, B-cell-depleted T cells, or PBMCs.

Original data processing: Estimated nucleated cell counts came from reference gene primer amplification. Measured with immunoSEQ multiplex PCR; TCRdb has only the in-frame clones, and not every one. V and J calls and clone size are copied from that table; D and trimming were computed from the DNA. The sample carries hundreds of thousands of clones, around nine tenths recorded once. The sequence was collected from a woman aged 18-29 years who had recovered from COVID-19. The sequencing input was peripheral blood.

CDR3 sequence: CASSVGGSGNTGELFF. In nucleotides, the CDR3 is TGTGCCAGCAGCGTAGGAGGTAGCGGCAACACCGGGGAGCTGTTTTTT. The V call is TRBV9, the J call TRBJ2-2, with a tentative D call TRBD2 (6 bases). The V end lost 0 bases, the J end lost 2 bases, and 11 bases lay between the germline ends. The germline gives CDR1 SGDLS, CDR2 YYNGEE. The CDR3 loop spans 16 amino acids.